Sequencing of this T cell receptor beta chain was carried out in a study of cytomegalovirus exposure and HLA in healthy donors. Broader study findings: One cluster of highly shared sequence variants probably arose as a sequencing artifact. Earlier analysis yielded a pattern in which most TCR beta V segments were productive about 87% or about 30% of the time. According to a later analysis, most TCR beta chains associated with CMV appeared HLA-restricted. DRB1 had the most TCR associations and HLA-C the fewest, a later analysis found, with rates varying by HLA locus.

The PCR contained 60 Vbeta and 13 Jbeta primers. Assay used: immunoSEQ multiplex PCR; TCRdb lists only in-frame clones, some missing. The sample lists under 150,000 clones; around 70% were seen once. CDR1 and CDR2 (germline): ENHRY, SYGVKD. Trimming shortened V by 0 bases and J by 0 bases, and 7 bases separated the two germline ends. The CDR3 is 15 residues long. Regarding this clone: No antigen is known for it.

The source is a human donor in good health. Sequencing used PBMCs. The chain combines TRBV10-3 with TRBJ2-3, with D unresolved. This CDR3 is CAISESGASTDTQYF. Written as DNA, the CDR3 is TGTGCCATCAGTGAGTCGGGCGCCAGCACAGATACGCAGTATTTT.